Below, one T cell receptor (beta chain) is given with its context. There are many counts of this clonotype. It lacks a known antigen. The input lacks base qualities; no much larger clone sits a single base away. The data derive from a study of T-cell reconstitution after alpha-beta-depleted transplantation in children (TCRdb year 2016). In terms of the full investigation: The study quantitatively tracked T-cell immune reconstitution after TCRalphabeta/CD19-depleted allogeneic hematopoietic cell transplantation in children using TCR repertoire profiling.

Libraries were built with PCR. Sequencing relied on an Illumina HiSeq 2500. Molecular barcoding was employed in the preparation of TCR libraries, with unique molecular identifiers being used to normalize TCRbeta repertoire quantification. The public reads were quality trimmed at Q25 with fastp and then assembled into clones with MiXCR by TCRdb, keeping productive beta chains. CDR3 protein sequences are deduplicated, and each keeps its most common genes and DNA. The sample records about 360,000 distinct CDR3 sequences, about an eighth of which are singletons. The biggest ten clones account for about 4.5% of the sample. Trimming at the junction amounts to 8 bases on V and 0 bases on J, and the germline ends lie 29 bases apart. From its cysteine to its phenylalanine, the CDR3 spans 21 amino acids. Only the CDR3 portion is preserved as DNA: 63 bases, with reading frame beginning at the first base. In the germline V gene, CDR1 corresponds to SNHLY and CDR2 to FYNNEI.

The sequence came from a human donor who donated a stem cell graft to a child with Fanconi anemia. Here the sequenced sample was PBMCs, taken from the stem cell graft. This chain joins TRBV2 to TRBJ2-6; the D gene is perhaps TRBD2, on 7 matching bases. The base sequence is TGTGCCAGCCTTACCCTAGGTCACGCGGGGGCCCTTACCTCTGGGGCCAACGTCCTGACTTTC. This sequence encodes CASLTLGHAGALTSGANVLTF.